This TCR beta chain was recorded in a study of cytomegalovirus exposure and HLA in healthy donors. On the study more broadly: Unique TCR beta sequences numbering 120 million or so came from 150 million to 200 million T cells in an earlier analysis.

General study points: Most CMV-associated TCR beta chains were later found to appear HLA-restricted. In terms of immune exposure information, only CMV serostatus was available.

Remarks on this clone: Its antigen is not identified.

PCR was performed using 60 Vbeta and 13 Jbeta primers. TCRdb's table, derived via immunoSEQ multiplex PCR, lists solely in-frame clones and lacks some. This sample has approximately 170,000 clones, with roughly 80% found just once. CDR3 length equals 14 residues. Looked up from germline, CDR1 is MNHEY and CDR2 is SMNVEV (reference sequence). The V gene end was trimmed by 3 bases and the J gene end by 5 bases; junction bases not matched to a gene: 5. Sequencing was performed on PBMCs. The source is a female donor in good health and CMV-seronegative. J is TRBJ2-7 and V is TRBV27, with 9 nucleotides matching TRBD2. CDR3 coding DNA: TGTGCCAGCAGTTTGGGACTAGCCGACCACGAGCAGTACTTC. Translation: CASSLGLADHEQYF.